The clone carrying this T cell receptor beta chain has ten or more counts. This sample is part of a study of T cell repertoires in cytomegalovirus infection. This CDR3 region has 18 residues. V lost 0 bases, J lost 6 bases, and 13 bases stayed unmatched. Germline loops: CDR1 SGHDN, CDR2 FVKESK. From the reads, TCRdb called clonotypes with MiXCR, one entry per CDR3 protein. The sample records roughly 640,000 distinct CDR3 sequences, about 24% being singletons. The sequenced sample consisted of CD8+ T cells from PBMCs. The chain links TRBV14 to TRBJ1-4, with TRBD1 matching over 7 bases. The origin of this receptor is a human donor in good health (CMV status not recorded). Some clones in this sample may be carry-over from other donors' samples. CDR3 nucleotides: TGTGCCAGCAGCCAAGATGGATTCGTAGGGGGCAAAGATGAAAAACTGTTTTTT. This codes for CASSQDGFVGGKDEKLFF.